The clone carrying this T cell receptor (beta chain) has more than one count but fewer than ten. TCRdb called the 5' RACE reads again in MiXCR, with one record for every CDR3 protein. Altogether a few hundred thousand distinct CDR3 sequences are present, around a sixth being singletons, with the ten largest covering 17%. Germline-derived CDR1 and CDR2 are LGHDT and YNNKEL (reference sequence). The CDR3 covers 13 residues. V shed 2 bases and J shed 0 bases, with 4 bases lying between them. The data are from a study of T cells after yellow fever vaccination. The receptor's source is a young man who received the YFV17D yellow fever vaccine. The chain uses TRBV3-1 and TRBJ1-1, with no clear D. The source was PBMCs, collected less than 6 days after the first yellow fever vaccination. CDR3: CASSQLMNTEAFF. The CDR3 DNA follows: TGTGCCAGCAGCCAACTGATGAACACTGAAGCTTTCTTT.